These T cell receptor beta chains were read from a single sample in a study of cytomegalovirus exposure and HLA in healthy donors. Sequenced by immunoSEQ multiplex PCR; TCRdb stores in-frame clones only, minus some. The data show about 130,000 clones, 74% seen once. Sequenced: PBMCs. The origin of the receptors is a man aged 18 to 35 in good health and CMV-seropositive. Both conserved end residues are trimmed from each CDR3.

CDR3aa,v_gene
ASSLDRVGEKLF,TRBV11-2
ASSDTGGGTEAF,TRBV6-4
ASSLRVGNQPQH,TRBV7-6
ASSVDGVPNYGYT,TRBV9
ASSPYRGNNYGYT,TRBV6-5
ASSQKGAYGYT,TRBV4-3
ASSKGRRGCSPLH,TRBV21-1
ASRLTGQELEQY,TRBV2
ASSPGSSGANVLT,TRBV18
ASRRGQGTF,TRBV19
ASSYSGTGIVEQY,TRBV6-5
AWRVAGGPYEQY,TRBV30
ASSLRTSGGTDTQY,TRBV5-1
AWTHGDREDEKLF,TRBV30
ASSSITSSNEQF,TRBV11-3
ASSPGGPQETQY,TRBV10-1
AISEGTEETQY,TRBV10-3
ASAVNTEAF,TRBV19
AKIQGKETQY,TRBV10-2
ASGQGQGNSDTQY,TRBV12-5
ASSFRGGLNTEAF,TRBV27
ASSDRDSPLH,TRBV6-4
ASSPGGNQPQH,TRBV11-2
ASSLTRVYEQY,TRBV28
ASSPQGYTEAF,TRBV9
ASSVRAFPDTQY,TRBV9
ASSSGYEQY,TRBV28
ASSPGTGNIQY,TRBV6-6
ASSGRPNEQF,TRBV2
ASSKGSTSYGYT,TRBV21-1
ASSSQRASNTGELF,TRBV7-3